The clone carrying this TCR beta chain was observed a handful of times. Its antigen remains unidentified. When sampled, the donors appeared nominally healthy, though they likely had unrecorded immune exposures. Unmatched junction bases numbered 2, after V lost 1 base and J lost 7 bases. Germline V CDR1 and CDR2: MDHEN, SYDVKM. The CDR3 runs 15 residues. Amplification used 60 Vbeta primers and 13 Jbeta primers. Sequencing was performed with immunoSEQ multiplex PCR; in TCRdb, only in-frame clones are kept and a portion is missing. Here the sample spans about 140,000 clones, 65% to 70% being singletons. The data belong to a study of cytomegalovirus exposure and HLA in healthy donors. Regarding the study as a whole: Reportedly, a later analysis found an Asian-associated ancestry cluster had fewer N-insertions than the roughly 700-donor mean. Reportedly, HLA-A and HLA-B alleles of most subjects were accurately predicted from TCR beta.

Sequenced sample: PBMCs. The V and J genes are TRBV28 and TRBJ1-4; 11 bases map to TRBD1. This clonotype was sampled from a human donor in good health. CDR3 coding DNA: TGTGCCAGCAGTTTATTCGGGACAGGGGGTGAAAAACTGTTTTTT. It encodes CASSLFGTGGEKLFF. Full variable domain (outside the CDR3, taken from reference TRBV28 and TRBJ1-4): DVKVTQSSRYLVKRTGEKVFLECVQDMDHENMFWYRQDPGLGLRLIYFSYDVKMKEKGDIPEGYSVSREKKERFSLILESASTNQTSMYLCASSLFGTGGEKLFFGSGTQLSVL.